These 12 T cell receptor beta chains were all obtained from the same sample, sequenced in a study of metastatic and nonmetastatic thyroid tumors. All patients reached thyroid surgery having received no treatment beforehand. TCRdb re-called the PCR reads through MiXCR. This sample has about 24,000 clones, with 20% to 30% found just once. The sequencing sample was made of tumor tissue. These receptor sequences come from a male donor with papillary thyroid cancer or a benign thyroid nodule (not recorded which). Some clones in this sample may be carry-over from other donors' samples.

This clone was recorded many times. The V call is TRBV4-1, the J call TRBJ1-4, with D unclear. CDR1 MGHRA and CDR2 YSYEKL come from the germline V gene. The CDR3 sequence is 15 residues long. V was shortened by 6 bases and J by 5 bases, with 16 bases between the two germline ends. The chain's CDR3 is CASSLSGQKNEKLFF. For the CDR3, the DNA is TGCGCCAGCAGTCTGTCGGGTCAAAAAAATGAAAAACTGTTTTTT.

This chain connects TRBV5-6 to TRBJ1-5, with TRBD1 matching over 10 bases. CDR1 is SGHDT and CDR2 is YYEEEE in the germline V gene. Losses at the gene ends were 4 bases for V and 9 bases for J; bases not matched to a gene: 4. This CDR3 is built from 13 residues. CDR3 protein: CASSMTGGAPQHF. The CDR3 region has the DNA TGTGCCAGCAGCATGACAGGGGGCGCGCCCCAGCATTTT.

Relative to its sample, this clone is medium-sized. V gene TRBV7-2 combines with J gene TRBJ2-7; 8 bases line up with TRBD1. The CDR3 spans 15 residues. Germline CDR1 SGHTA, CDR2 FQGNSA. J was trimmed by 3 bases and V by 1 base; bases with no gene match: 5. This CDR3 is CASSLEGTGFYEQYF. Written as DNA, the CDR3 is TGTGCCAGCAGCTTAGAAGGGACAGGCTTCTACGAGCAGTACTTC.

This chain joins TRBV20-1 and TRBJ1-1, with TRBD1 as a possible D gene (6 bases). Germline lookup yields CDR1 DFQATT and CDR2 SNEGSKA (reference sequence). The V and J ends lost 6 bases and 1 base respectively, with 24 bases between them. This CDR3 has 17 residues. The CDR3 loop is CSARTGATGTWNTEAFF. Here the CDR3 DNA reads TGCAGTGCGAGGACGGGGGCGACCGGGACATGGAACACTGAAGCTTTCTTT.

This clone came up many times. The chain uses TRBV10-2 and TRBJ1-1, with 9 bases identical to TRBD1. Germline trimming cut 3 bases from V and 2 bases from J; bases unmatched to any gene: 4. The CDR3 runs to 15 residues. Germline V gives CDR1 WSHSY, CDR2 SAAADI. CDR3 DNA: TGCGCCAGCAGTGATCAGACAGGGGGAAACACTGAAGCTTTCTTT. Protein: CASSDQTGGNTEAFF.

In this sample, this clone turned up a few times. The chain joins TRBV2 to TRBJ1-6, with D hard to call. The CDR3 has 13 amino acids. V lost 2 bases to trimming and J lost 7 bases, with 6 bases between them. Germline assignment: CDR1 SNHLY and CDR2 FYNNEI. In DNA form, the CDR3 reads TGTGCCAGCAGTGAACCTCCGAATTCACCCCTCCACTTT. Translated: CASSEPPNSPLHF.

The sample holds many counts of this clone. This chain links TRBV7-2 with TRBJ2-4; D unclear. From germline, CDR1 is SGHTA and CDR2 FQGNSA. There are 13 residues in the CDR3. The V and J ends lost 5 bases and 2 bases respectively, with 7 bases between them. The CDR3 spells CASSVLTKNIQYF. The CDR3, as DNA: TGTGCCAGCAGCGTTTTAACCAAAAACATTCAGTACTTC.

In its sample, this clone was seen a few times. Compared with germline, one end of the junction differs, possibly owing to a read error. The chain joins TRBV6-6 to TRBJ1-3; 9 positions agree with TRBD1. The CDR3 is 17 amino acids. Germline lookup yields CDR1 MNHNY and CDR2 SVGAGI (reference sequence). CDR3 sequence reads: CASSYSMGQGTGKTIYF. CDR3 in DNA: TGTGCCAGCAGTTACTCGATGGGACAGGGAACTGGAAAAACCATATATTTT.

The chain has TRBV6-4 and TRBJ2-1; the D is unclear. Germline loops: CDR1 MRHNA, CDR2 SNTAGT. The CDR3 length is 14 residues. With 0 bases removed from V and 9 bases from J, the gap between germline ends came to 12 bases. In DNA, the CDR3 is TGTGCCAGCAGTGACTCGCAGAGAAAGGGTGAGCAGTTCTTC. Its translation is CASSDSQRKGEQFF.

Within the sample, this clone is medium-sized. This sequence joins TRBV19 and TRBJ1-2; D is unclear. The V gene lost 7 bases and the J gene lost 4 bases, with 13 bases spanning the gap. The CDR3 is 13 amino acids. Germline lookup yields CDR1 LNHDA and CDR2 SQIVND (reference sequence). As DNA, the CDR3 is TGTGCCAGTAAAGAGGACTCTTTCTATGGCTACACCTTC. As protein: CASKEDSFYGYTF.

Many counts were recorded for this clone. The CDR3 DNA reads as TGTGCCAGCAAAGACGACTCCTATGGCTACACCTTC. It is translated as CASKDDSYGYTF. The chain couples TRBV2 to TRBJ1-2, with D unclear. Germline CDR1 reads SNHLY; CDR2 reads FYNNEI. Trimming removed 7 bases at V and 4 bases at J, with 10 bases between. The CDR3 runs 12 residues.

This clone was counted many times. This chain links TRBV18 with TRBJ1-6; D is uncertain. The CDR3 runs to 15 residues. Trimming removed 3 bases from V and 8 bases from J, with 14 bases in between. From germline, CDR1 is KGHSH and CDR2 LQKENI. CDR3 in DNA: TGTGCCAGCTCACCCGGGCTTCCTAAAGATTCACCCCTCCACTTT. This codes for CASSPGLPKDSPLHF.